This TCR beta chain appears in the sequencing data of a study of blood T cell repertoires in COVID-19. Study-wide background: The United States, Italy and Spain provided the acute and convalescent COVID-19 samples.

The CDR3 consists of 14 residues. Germline CDR1 is LNHDA and CDR2 is SQIVND (reference sequence). V lost 6 bases, J lost 0 bases, and 10 bases lay in between. Libraries were prepared by immunoSEQ multiplex PCR; TCRdb keeps only in-frame clonotypes and omits some of them. The top ten clones hold 9.5% to 15% of a sample with about 80,000 clones, roughly four fifths of them seen once. The clonotype originates from a man at least 80 years old with acute or convalescent COVID-19. The sample consisted of peripheral blood. The V and J genes are TRBV19 and TRBJ2-3, with a possible D match to TRBD2 (6 bases). CDR3 nucleotide sequence: TGTGCCAGTAGATTGGAGGGTAGCACAGATACGCAGTATTTT. Encoded protein: CASRLEGSTDTQYF. The entire variable domain, with the rest obtained from reference TRBV19 and TRBJ2-3, is as follows: DGGITQSPKYLFRKEGQNVTLSCEQNLNHDAMYWYRQDPGQGLRLIYYSQIVNDFQKGDIAEGYSVSREKKESFPLTVTSAQKNPTAFYLCASRLEGSTDTQYFGPGTRLTVL.